The 12 T cell receptor beta chains below all came from one sample that was sequenced in a study of shared clonotypes between healthy human individuals. Data came from immunoSEQ multiplex PCR; TCRdb stores just in-frame clones and leaves some out. This table has 450,000 to 500,000 clones, approximately 78% appearing once. Sequencing was carried out using PBMCs. Receptors originate from a woman in her thirties or forties in good health. Some clones in this sample may be carry-over from other donors' samples.

The rearrangement joins TRBV29-1 to TRBJ2-1; D is perhaps TRBD1 (7 bases). V lost 5 bases and J 6 bases, leaving 14 bases between the germline ends. CDR1 is SQVTM and CDR2 is ANQGSEA in the germline V gene. The CDR3 loop spans 13 amino acids. Here the CDR3 reads CSVYTGEVNEQFF. CDR3 coding DNA: TGCAGCGTTTACACAGGGGAGGTCAATGAGCAGTTCTTC.

The V and J genes are TRBV9 and TRBJ1-1; TRBD1 agrees at 10 bases. Germline V gene sequence: CDR1 SGDLS, CDR2 YYNGEE. The CDR3 is 21 amino acids. V shed 3 bases, J shed 4 bases, and the junction held 24 bases outside the gene matches. CDR3 nucleotide sequence: TGTGCCAGCAGCGAAGCGCCCGGGGGACAGGGGATCCTCCGGCCGAGCACTGAAGCTTTCTTT. Protein product: CASSEAPGGQGILRPSTEAFF.

This chain connects TRBV10-2 to TRBJ2-3, with 9 bases lining up with TRBD2. The CDR3 loop spans 15 amino acids. Germline lookup yields CDR1 WSHSY and CDR2 SAAADI. Trimming took 8 bases from V and 0 from J; bases not matched to a gene: 6. In nucleotides, the CDR3 is TGCGCCAGCTACCCCGGGACTAGCAGCACAGATACGCAGTATTTT. Protein: CASYPGTSSTDTQYF.

Notes on this clone: At the DNA level, this CDR3 is encoded by other sequences in the same sample as well. This chain connects TRBV30 to TRBJ1-1; D is uncertain. V lost 0 bases to trimming and J lost 1 base, with 6 bases between them. The CDR3 runs 13 residues. CDR1 and CDR2 (germline): GTSNPN, SVGIG (reference sequence). CDR3 amino acids: CAWSVRRNTEAFF. The CDR3 bases are TGTGCCTGGAGTGTACGGAGGAACACTGAAGCTTTCTTT.

This sequence joins TRBV19 and TRBJ1-5, with 9 bases fitting TRBD1. V trimming: 5 bases; J trimming: 6 bases; junction bases outside the gene matches: 5. Germline values: CDR1 LNHDA, CDR2 SQIVND (reference sequence). The CDR3 sequence is 14 residues long. For the CDR3, the DNA is TGTGCCAGTAGTCCGGGACAGGGCGTTCAGCCCCAGCATTTT. Protein: CASSPGQGVQPQHF.

The J gene is TRBJ2-3, the V gene TRBV9; D is uncertain. The CDR3 has 16 amino acids. V gave up 4 bases and J gave up 2 bases, with 17 bases separating them. Germline values: CDR1 SGDLS, CDR2 YYNGEE. CDR3 protein: CASSPATLSPTDTQYF. CDR3 DNA sequence: TGTGCCAGCAGCCCCGCGACACTCAGCCCCACAGATACGCAGTATTTT.

With respect to this clone: Given a much more abundant clone one base away, this may be a read error. Other DNA sequences of this sample code for an identical CDR3. The V call is TRBV30, the J call TRBJ1-6, with 9 bases lining up with TRBD1. The CDR3 is made up of 15 amino acids. J gave up 10 bases and V 3 bases, and 10 bases lay outside the gene matches. CDR1 and CDR2 (germline): GTSNPN, SVGIG (reference sequence). CDR3: CAWSSGDRESSPLHF. The CDR3 DNA follows: TGTGCCTGGAGCTCGGGGGACAGGGAATCCTCACCCCTCCACTTT.

The V call is TRBV6-6, the J call TRBJ1-6; D gene ambiguous. Germline CDR1 is MNHNY and CDR2 is SVGAGI (reference sequence). The V gene lost 2 bases and the J gene lost 7 bases, with 12 bases spanning the gap. The CDR3 extends over 15 amino acids. The DNA of the CDR3 is TGTGCCAGCAGTTACGCCAGCGAACCCAATTCACCCCTCCACTTT. It yields the protein CASSYASEPNSPLHF.

The chain recombines TRBV4-2 with TRBJ2-1; D is perhaps TRBD2 (6 bases). V was clipped by 4 bases and J by 4 bases, with 11 bases between them. This CDR3 region has 14 residues. Germline V lookup: CDR1 LGHNA, CDR2 YNFKEQ. CDR3 coding DNA: TGTGCCAGCAGCCGTAGCGGTGAATACAATGAGCAGTTCTTC. This sequence encodes CASSRSGEYNEQFF.

The CDR3 DNA sequence: TGTGCCAGCAGCCTAGGTAGGGACCAGCCCCAGCATTTT. Translated: CASSLGRDQPQHF. This sequence joins TRBV14 and TRBJ1-5; D might be TRBD1 (5 bases). CDR3 length: 13 residues. V gave up 4 bases and J gave up 7 bases, with 11 bases separating them. Germline CDR1 and CDR2: SGHDN and FVKESK.

This clone was seen many times. V usage is TRBV4-1 and J usage is TRBJ2-7; D possibly uses TRBD1 or TRBD2 (5 bases each). V lost 1 base and J lost 5, with 12 bases in between. The CDR3 sequence is 14 residues long. Germline CDR1 and CDR2: MGHRA and YSYEKL. CDR3: CASSQGGEGHEQYF. CDR3 sequence (DNA): TGCGCCAGCAGCCAAGGGGGAGAGGGACACGAGCAGTACTTC.

The genes are TRBV19 and TRBJ2-6; TRBD1 matches at 7 bases. Per the germline V gene, CDR1 is LNHDA and CDR2 is SQIVND (reference sequence). With 9 bases clipped from V and 6 bases from J, the junction kept 5 bases outside the gene matches. The CDR3 is 13 amino acids. The CDR3 region is CASTGAEANVLTF. The CDR3 coding sequence is TGTGCCAGCACAGGGGCCGAGGCCAACGTCCTGACTTTC.